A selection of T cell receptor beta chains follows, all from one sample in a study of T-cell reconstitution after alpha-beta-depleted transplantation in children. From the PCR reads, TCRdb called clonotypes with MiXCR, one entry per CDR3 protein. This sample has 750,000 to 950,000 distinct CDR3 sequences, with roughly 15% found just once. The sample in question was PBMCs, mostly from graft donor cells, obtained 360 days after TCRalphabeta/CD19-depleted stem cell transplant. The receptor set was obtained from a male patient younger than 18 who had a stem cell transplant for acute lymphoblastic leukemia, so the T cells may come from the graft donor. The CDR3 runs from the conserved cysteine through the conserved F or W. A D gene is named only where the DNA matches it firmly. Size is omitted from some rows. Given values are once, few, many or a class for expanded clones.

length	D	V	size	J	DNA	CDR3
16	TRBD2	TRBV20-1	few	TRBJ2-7	TGCAGTGCTTCTTACCCTCCGACTAGCGGGAGCCTCGAGCAGTACTTC	CSASYPPTSGSLEQYF
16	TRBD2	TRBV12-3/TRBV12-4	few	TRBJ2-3	TGTGCCAGCAGTTCAGTGTCTAGCGGCAACACAGATACGCAGTATTTT	CASSSVSSGNTDTQYF
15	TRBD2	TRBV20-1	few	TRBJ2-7	TGCAGTGCTTTCCGGCGGGAGTCACTCTCCTACGAGCAGTACTTC	CSAFRRESLSYEQYF
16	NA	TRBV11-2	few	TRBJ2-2	TGTGCCAGCAGACGTCCCGGGACCAGAGGCACCGGGGAGCTGTTTTTT	CASRRPGTRGTGELFF
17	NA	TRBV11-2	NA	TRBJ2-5	TGTGCCAGCAGCTTAGATCTCGGATTAGTATTTGAAGAGACCCAGTACTTC	CASSLDLGLVFEETQYF
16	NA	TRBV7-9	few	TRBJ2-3	TGTGCCAGCAGCTTAAGCCGGGTTCAGCTAGGGGATACGCAGTATTTT	CASSLSRVQLGDTQYF
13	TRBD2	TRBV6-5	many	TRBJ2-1	TGTGCCAGCAGTTACGTCGCGGGAGGGGTTCGGTTCTTC	CASSYVAGGVRFF
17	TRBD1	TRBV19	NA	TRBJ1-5	TGTGCCAGTAGCTTCCCAGACAGGGCTAGGAACAATCAGCCCCAGCATTTT	CASSFPDRARNNQPQHF
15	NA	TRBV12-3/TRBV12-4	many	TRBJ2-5	TGTGCCAGCAGTTTCCTGACCGGGTACCAAGAGACCCAGTACTTC	CASSFLTGYQETQYF
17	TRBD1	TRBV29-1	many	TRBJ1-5	TGCAGCGTTGAAGATCAAGTGGGGACAGGGGGCAATCAGCCCCAGCATTTT	CSVEDQVGTGGNQPQHF
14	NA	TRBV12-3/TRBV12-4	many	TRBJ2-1	TGTGCCAGCAGCTCAACCGGGACTCGCAATGAGCAGTTCTTC	CASSSTGTRNEQFF
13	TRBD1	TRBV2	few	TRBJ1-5	TGTGCCAGCCGGGACAGGGTTGGTCAGCCCCAGCATTTT	CASRDRVGQPQHF
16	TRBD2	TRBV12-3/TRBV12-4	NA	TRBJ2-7	TGTGCCAGCAGTTCGTCCTGGGCTAGCGGGACCTACGAGCAGTACTTC	CASSSSWASGTYEQYF
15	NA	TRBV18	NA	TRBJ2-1	TGTGCCAGCTCACCAGTAGGGAGCTCCTACAATGAGCAGTTCTTC	CASSPVGSSYNEQFF
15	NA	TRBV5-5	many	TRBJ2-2	TGTGCCAGCAGGCTAAGGACAGCGAACACCGGGGAGCTGTTTTTT	CASRLRTANTGELFF
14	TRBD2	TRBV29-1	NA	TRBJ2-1	TGCAGCGTTGTCAGCGGGAGCTCCTACAATGAGCAGTTCTTC	CSVVSGSSYNEQFF
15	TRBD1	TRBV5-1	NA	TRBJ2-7	TGCGCCAGCAGCTTAACAGGGGATGCTTACTACGAGCAGTACTTC	CASSLTGDAYYEQYF
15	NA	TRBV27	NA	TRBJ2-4	TGTGCCAGCAGTTCCCCAACGGACCGCAAAAACATTCAGTACTTC	CASSSPTDRKNIQYF
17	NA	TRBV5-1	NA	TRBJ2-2	TGCGCCAGCAGCGGATGGGTAGGGGCGATGAACACCGGGGAGCTGTTTTTT	CASSGWVGAMNTGELFF
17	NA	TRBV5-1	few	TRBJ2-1	TGCGCCAGCAGCGACTTCCCCCGACTAGTCCCCTACAATGAGCAGTTCTTC	CASSDFPRLVPYNEQFF
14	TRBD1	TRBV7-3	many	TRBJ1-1	TGTGCCAGCAGCTTCAGGGGGAGCGATACTGAAGCTTTCTTT	CASSFRGSDTEAFF
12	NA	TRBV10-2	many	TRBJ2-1	TGCGCCAGCAGTGAGTGGGGGATTGAAGAGTTCTTC	CASSEWGIEEFF
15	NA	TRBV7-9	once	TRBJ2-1	TGTGCCAGCAGCTTAATTGGGTACCCTTACAATGAGCAGTTCTTC	CASSLIGYPYNEQFF
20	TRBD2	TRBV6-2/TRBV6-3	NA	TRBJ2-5	TGTGCCAGCAGATTGACACCGGGTACACTTGGACTAGCGGGACGAGAGACCCAGTACTTC	CASRLTPGTLGLAGRETQYF
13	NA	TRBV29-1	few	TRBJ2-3	TGCAGCGTTTGGGCCGCACTCACAGATACGCAGTATTTT	CSVWAALTDTQYF
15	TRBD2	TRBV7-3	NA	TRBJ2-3	TGTGCCAGCAGCGCACTAGCGTTGAGCCCAGATACGCAGTATTTT	CASSALALSPDTQYF
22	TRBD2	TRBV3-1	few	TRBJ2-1	TGTGCCAGCAGCCCAAACATTACGGGACTAGCGGGTCGACCCCTACCTAACAATGAGCAGTTCTTC	CASSPNITGLAGRPLPNNEQFF
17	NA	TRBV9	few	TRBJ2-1	TGTGCCAGCAGCGCGCCCGGGACTGCCTGGGGGTACAATGAGCAGTTCTTC	CASSAPGTAWGYNEQFF
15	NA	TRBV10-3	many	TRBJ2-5	TGTGCCATCAGTGGTGGGCAGACGGGGAAGGAGACCCAGTACTTC	CAISGGQTGKETQYF
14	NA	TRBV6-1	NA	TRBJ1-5	TGTGCCAGCAAAGGGACTGCCCGCAATCAGCCCCAGCATTTT	CASKGTARNQPQHF
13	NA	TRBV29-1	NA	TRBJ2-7	TGCAGCGGGAGAGGAGGGGAGCTCGTCGAGCAGTACTTC	CSGRGGELVEQYF
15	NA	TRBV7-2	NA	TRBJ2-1	TGTGCCAGCAGTCTCCCCGGGCCAAGGGCCAATGAGCAGTTCTTC	CASSLPGPRANEQFF
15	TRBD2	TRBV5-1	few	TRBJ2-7	TGCGCCAGCAGCTACACTAGCGGTATCTCCTACGAGCAGTACTTC	CASSYTSGISYEQYF
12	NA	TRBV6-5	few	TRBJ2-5	TGTGCCAGCAGCCGCGACCGAAAGACCCAGTACTTC	CASSRDRKTQYF
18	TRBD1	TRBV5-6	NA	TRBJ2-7	TGTGCCAGCAGCTTGGCCCAGGACAGGGAAGATCTTTCGTTCCAGCAGTACTTC	CASSLAQDREDLSFQQYF
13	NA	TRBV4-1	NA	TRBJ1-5	TGCGCCAGCAGCAAACCCGGGTCCCAGCCCCAGCATTTT	CASSKPGSQPQHF
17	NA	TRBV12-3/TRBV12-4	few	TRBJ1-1	TGTGCCAGCAGGCAGACACGACCCAGCTCCCAAAACACTGAAGCTTTCTTT	CASRQTRPSSQNTEAFF
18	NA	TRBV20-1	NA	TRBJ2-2	TGCAGTGCTAGAGATTTTCCCGGGACTCCATTGCAGTTGGGGGAGCTGTTTTTT	CSARDFPGTPLQLGELFF
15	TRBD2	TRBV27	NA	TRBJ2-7	TGTGCCAGCAGTGCCAGGACTAGCGGGAACTACGAGCAGTACTTC	CASSARTSGNYEQYF
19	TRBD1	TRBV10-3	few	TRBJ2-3	TGTGCCATCGACCGACAGGGGGCTTCTAGCGGGCCCAGCACAGATACGCAGTATTTT	CAIDRQGASSGPSTDTQYF
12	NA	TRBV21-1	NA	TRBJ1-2	TGTGCCAGCAGCAATGGGGAGAATGGCTACACCTTC	CASSNGENGYTF
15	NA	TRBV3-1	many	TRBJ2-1	TGTGCCAGCAGCCAAGATTCCCGGGATTGGGATGAGCAGTTCTTC	CASSQDSRDWDEQFF
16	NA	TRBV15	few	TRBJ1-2	TGTGCCACCAGCAGAGATCGAGGCAGAACTAACTATGGCTACACCTTC	CATSRDRGRTNYGYTF
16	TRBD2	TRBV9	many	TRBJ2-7	TGTGCCAGCAGCCCTCTCTCAGCGGGAGTGACGTACGAGCAGTACTTC	CASSPLSAGVTYEQYF
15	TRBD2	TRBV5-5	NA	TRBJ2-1	TGTGCCAGCAGCCGCCGGACTAGCGTATACAATGAGCAGTTCTTC	CASSRRTSVYNEQFF
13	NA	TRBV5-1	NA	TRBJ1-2	TGCGCCAGCAGCTTCTCACAGGGTTACGGCTACACCTTC	CASSFSQGYGYTF
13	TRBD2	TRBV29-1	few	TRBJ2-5	TGCAGCGTTGGGGGACTATACGGGGAGACCCAGTACTTC	CSVGGLYGETQYF
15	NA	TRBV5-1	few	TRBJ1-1	TGCGCCAGCAGCTTGGCCCGGCGTGCGAACACTGAAGCTTTCTTT	CASSLARRANTEAFF
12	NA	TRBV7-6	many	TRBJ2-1	TGTGCCAGCAGCTTATTAAGGAATGAGCAGTTCTTC	CASSLLRNEQFF
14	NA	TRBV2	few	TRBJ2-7	TGTGCCAGCAGTGACGACAGGTTCTCATACGAGCAGTACTTC	CASSDDRFSYEQYF
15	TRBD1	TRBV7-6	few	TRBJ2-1	TGTGCCAGCAGCTTAGTACGGACAGGGGGCAATGAGCAGTTCTTC	CASSLVRTGGNEQFF
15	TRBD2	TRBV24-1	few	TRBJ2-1	TGTGCCACCAGTCACAGGACTAGCGGCTACAATGAGCAGTTCTTC	CATSHRTSGYNEQFF
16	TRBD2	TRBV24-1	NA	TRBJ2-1	TGTGCCACCAGTGATCCCGGACTAGCGGGTACTTTTGAGCAGTTCTTC	CATSDPGLAGTFEQFF
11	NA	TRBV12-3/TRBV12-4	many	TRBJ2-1	TGTGCCAGCAGTTTACTAGCGGAGCAGTTCTTC	CASSLLAEQFF
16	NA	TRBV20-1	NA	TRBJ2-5	TGCAGTGGAGGAAGGGGGACTATCCTCTTCCAAGAGACCCAGTACTTC	CSGGRGTILFQETQYF